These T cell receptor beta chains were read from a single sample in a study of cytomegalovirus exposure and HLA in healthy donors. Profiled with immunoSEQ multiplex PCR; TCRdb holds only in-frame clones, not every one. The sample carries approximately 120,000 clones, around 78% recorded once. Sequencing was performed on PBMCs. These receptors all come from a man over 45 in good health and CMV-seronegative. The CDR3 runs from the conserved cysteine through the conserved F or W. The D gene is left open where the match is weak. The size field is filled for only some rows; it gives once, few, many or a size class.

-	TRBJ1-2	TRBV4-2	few	TGTGCCAGCAGCCAAGCAGGGGCGCGGGATGGCTACACCTTC	CASSQAGARDGYTF
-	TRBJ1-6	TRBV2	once	TGTGCCAGCAGTGACAGGGCGGATTCACCCCTCCACTTT	CASSDRADSPLHF
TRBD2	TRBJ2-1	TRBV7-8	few	TGTGCCAGCAGCCCTCGCCGGGACTACCCCTACAATGAGCAGTTCTTC	CASSPRRDYPYNEQFF
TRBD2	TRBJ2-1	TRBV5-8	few	TGTGCCAGCAGCGGTATACTAGCGGGGGGGGTCAATGAGCAGTTCTTC	CASSGILAGGVNEQFF
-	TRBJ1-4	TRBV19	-	TGTGCTTGTCCAGGTTCGGAAAAGGTGTGGGAAAAACTGTTTTTT	CACPGSEKVWEKLFF
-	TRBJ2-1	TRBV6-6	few	TGTGCCAGCAGTTCTGAGAGGGGGGAGCAGTTCTTC	CASSSERGEQFF
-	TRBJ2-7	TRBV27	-	TGTGCCAGCAGTTTCCATGGAGGGACCTACGAGCAGTACTTC	CASSFHGGTYEQYF
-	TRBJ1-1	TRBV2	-	TGTGCCAGCAGTGAATCACAGGGCTCTCAAGCTTTCTTT	CASSESQGSQAFF
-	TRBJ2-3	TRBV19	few	TGTGCCAGTACAGATCTGACTAGCACAGATACGCAGTATTTT	CASTDLTSTDTQYF
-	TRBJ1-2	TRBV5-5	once	TGTGCCAGCAGCCTGGAGGGGAGGGGTGCCTATGGCTACACCTTC	CASSLEGRGAYGYTF
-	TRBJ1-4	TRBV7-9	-	TGTGCCAGCACCGGGACACCGAATGAAAAACTGTTTTTT	CASTGTPNEKLFF
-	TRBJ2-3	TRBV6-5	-	TGTGCCAGCAGCCCGACTAGGACTAGCACAGATACGCAGTATTTT	CASSPTRTSTDTQYF
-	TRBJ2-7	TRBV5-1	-	TGCGCCAGCAGCCACGACAGGCCCTACGAGCAGTACTTC	CASSHDRPYEQYF
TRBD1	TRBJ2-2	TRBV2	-	TGTGCCAGCAGCGAGGACAGGGGGGCCGGGGAGCTGTTTTTT	CASSEDRGAGELFF
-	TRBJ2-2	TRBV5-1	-	TGCGCCAGCAGCTTGGAGGCAGGGCAGGCTGGGGAGCTGTTTTTT	CASSLEAGQAGELFF
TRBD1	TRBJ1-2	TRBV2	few	TGTGCCAGCAGTACTCCGGGACAGCTCTATGGCTACACCTTC	CASSTPGQLYGYTF
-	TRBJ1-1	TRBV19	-	TGTGCCAGTAGTATAGATCTCGGGGGAAACACTGAAGCTTTCTTT	CASSIDLGGNTEAFF
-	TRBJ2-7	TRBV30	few	TGTGCCGGGGGGTCAGGGTTCGGCTACGAGCAGTACTTC	CAGGSGFGYEQYF
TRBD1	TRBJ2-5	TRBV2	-	TGTGCCAGTTACGATTACAGGGGACGAAAGACTCGGGAGACCCAGTACTTC	CASYDYRGRKTRETQYF
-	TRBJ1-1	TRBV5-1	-	TGCGCCAGCAGCTTTCCAAACTCAAACACTGAAGCTTTCTTT	CASSFPNSNTEAFF
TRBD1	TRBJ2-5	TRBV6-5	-	TGTGCCACCACCCTCCGTAGGACAGGGTGGGAGACCCAGTACTTC	CATTLRRTGWETQYF
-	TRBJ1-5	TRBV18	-	TGTGCCAGCTCACCACAACAGGTTGAAAATCAGCCCCAGCATTTT	CASSPQQVENQPQHF
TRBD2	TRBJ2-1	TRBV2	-	TGTGCCAGCTCCCAGGGTCCTAGCGGGGCGCCAGGTGAGCAGTTCTTC	CASSQGPSGAPGEQFF
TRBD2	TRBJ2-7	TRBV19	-	TGTGCCAGTAGTATGACTAGCGGGGCCCCATACTACGAGCAGTACTTC	CASSMTSGAPYYEQYF
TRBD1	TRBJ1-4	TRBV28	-	TGTGCCACCTGGACAGGCCCTAATGAAAAACTGTTTTTT	CATWTGPNEKLFF
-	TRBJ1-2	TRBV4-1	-	TGCGCCAGCAGCCGCGAGAGGGCTAACTATGGCTACGCCTTC	CASSRERANYGYAF
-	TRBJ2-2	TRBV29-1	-	TGCAGCGGAGCTTCGAACACCGGGGAGCTGTTTTTT	CSGASNTGELFF
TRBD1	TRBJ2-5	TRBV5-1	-	TGCGCCAGCAGCGGGGGGACAGGGCGAGAGACCCAGTACTTC	CASSGGTGRETQYF
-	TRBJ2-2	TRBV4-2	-	TGTGCCAGCAGCCTAGAAGACTTAACCGGGGAGCTGTTTTTT	CASSLEDLTGELFF
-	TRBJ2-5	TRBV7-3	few	TGTGCCAGCAGCTCCAACCGCGGGGAGACCCAGTACTTC	CASSSNRGETQYF
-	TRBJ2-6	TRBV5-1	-	TGCGCCAGCAGCTTGGGGAAGACAGGTCTAGGCTCTGGGGCCAACGTCCTGACTTTC	CASSLGKTGLGSGANVLTF
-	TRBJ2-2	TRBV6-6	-	TGTGCCAGCAGTTACTCGACACAGGTAGACGGGGAGCTGTTTTTT	CASSYSTQVDGELFF
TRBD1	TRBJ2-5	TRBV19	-	TGTGCCAGTAGACGGGACAGGGGGCTGCAAGAGACCCAGTACTTC	CASRRDRGLQETQYF
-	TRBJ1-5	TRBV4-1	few	TGCGCCAGCAGCCAAGGGGCGCAGCCCCAGCCCCAGCATTTT	CASSQGAQPQPQHF
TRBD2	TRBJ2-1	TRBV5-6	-	TGTGCCAGCAGCTGGGGGACTAGGGATGAGCAGTTCTTC	CASSWGTRDEQFF
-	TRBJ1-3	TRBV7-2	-	TGTGCCAGCAGCCCAAGCACGGGGGTACACACCATATATTTT	CASSPSTGVHTIYF
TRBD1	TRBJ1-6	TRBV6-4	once	TGTGCCAGCCGATTGGGGGACAGCAATAATTCACCCCTCCACTTT	CASRLGDSNNSPLHF
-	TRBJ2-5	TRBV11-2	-	TGTGCCAGCAGCCGAGGCGAGACCCAGTACTTC	CASSRGETQYF
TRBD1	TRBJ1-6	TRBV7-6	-	TGTGCCAGCAGTCCCGACAGGGAACGCTCACCCCTCCACTTT	CASSPDRERSPLHF
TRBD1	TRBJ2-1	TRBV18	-	TGTGCCAGCTCACTAGACCGGACAGGTGAGCAGTTCTTC	CASSLDRTGEQFF
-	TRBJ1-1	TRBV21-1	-	TGTGCCAGCAGCAAAGCGCTTTTAGGGGCAGACACTGAAGCTTTCTTT	CASSKALLGADTEAFF
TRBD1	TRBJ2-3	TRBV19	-	TGTGCCAGTAGTAAACATTCGCGGACAGGGGGCACAGATACGCAGTATTTT	CASSKHSRTGGTDTQYF
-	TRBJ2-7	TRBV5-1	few	TGCGCCAGCAGCTTTATGGCCCCGCATACCTCCTACGAGCAGTACTTC	CASSFMAPHTSYEQYF
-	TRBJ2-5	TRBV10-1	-	TGCGCCAGCAGTGTAGGACAGCACCAAGAGACCCGGTACTTC	CASSVGQHQETRYF
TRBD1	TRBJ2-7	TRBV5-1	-	TGCGCCAGCAGCTTGGCCTTAGGACAGGGCTACGAGCAGTACTTC	CASSLALGQGYEQYF
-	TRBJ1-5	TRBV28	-	TGTGCCAGCAGTTTATGGGACAATCATCAGCCCCAGCATTTT	CASSLWDNHQPQHF
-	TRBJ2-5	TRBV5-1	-	TGCGCCAGCAGCCCAGACAGGGGAGGGGTAGAGACCCAGTACTTC	CASSPDRGGVETQYF
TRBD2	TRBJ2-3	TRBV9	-	TGTGCCAGCAGCCCTAGCGGGCCTAGCACAGATACGCAGTATTTT	CASSPSGPSTDTQYF
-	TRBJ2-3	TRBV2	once	TGTGCCAGCACCGCCCGGGGGGCGACAGATACGCAGTATTTT	CASTARGATDTQYF
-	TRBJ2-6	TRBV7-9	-	TGTTCCAGCAGCATCGCCCAACAGGGAGTTGGGGCCAACGTCCTGACTTTC	CSSSIAQQGVGANVLTF
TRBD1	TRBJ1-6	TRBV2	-	TGTGCCAGCAAGGACAGGGGGTCTTCACCCCTCCACTTT	CASKDRGSSPLHF
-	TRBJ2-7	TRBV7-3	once	TGTGCCAGCAGCCAGGACAGCTCCTACGAGCAGTACTTC	CASSQDSSYEQYF